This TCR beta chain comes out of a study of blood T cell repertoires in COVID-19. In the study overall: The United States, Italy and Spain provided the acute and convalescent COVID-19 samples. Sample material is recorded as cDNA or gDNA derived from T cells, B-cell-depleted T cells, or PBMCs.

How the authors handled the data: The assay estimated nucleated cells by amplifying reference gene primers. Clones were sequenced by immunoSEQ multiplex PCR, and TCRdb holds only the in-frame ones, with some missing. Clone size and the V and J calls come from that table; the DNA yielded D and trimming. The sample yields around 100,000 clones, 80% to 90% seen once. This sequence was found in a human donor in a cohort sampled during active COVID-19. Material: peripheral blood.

CDR3 protein: CASSEGVQRTDTQYF. For the CDR3, the DNA is TGTGCCAGCAGTGAAGGGGTGCAGCGGACAGATACGCAGTATTTT. The chain employs TRBV6-1 and TRBJ2-3, with D maybe TRBD2 (5 bases). CDR3 length: 15 amino acids. The germline V gene encodes CDR1 MNHNS and CDR2 SASEGT. V was trimmed by 1 base and J by 3 bases, leaving 11 bases between them.